The rows below give T cell receptor beta chains drawn from one sample of a study of metastatic and nonmetastatic thyroid tumors. Via MiXCR, TCRdb re-called the PCR reads. The sample has roughly 25,000 clones, about 24% seen once. Input material: tumor tissue. These TCRs come from a male donor with papillary thyroid cancer or a benign thyroid nodule (not recorded which). Some clones in this sample may be carry-over from other donors' samples. Both conserved end residues are part of each CDR3. A D gene is named only where the DNA matches it firmly. Where a row states a size, it is once, few, many or the class of an expanded clone; other rows omit it.

d_gene	abundance	j_gene	v_gene	CDR3nt	CDR3aa
TRBD1	many	TRBJ1-1	TRBV29-1	TGCAGCGTAGACAGGGCCGAGAACACTGAAGCTTTCTTT	CSVDRAENTEAFF
TRBD2	many	TRBJ2-1	TRBV15	TGTGCCACCAGCAGAGATCCTAGCGGGAGGTCGAATGAGCAGTTCTTC	CATSRDPSGRSNEQFF
NA	NA	TRBJ2-7	TRBV20-1	TGCAGTGCTAGCGGGAGATCCCAAGCCTACGAGCAGTACTTC	CSASGRSQAYEQYF
TRBD1	NA	TRBJ2-7	TRBV25-1	TGTGCCAGCAGTGACTTAGGGACAGGGATCTACGAGCAGTACTTC	CASSDLGTGIYEQYF
TRBD2	many	TRBJ2-7	TRBV7-2	TGTGCCAGCAGCTTAGCTAGCGGGGGGGCCTACGAGCAGTACTTC	CASSLASGGAYEQYF
TRBD2	many	TRBJ2-7	TRBV5-1	TGCGCCAGCAGCCATGGTTCTAGCGGGAGCTACGAGCAGTACTTC	CASSHGSSGSYEQYF
NA	many	TRBJ1-1	TRBV12-5	TGTGCTAGTGGTTTGGGCAGCACTGAAGCTTTCTTT	CASGLGSTEAFF
NA	many	TRBJ1-2	TRBV28	TGTGCCAGCAGTTCAAGACCCGAGGACCGATACTATGGCTACACCTTC	CASSSRPEDRYYGYTF
NA	NA	TRBJ2-7	TRBV20-1	TGCAGTGCTAGCTTTATTCCTATAAGCTCCTACGAGCAGTACTTC	CSASFIPISSYEQYF
NA	many	TRBJ2-3	TRBV5-8	TGTGCCAGCAGCTCCGGGTTCAGCACAGATACGCAGTATTTT	CASSSGFSTDTQYF
NA	many	TRBJ1-5	TRBV19	TGTGCCAGTGGGGGACTGTATAGCAATCAGCCCCAGCATTTT	CASGGLYSNQPQHF
NA	many	TRBJ1-5	TRBV6-1	TGTGCCAGCAGTGAAGTGGGGGGCGCGGGCAATCAGCCCCAGCATTTT	CASSEVGGAGNQPQHF
NA	many	TRBJ1-2	TRBV28	TGTGCCAGCAGGGGGACGGGGGGCGACGCTAACTATGGCTACACCTTC	CASRGTGGDANYGYTF
NA	medium-sized	TRBJ1-1	TRBV28	TGTGCCAGCAGTTTGGGACATCCGACAACTGAAGCTTTCTTT	CASSLGHPTTEAFF
TRBD1	many	TRBJ1-4	TRBV28	TGTGCCAGCAGTTCGCCGGACAGGAGAACTAATGAAAAACTGTTTTTT	CASSSPDRRTNEKLFF
TRBD1	medium-sized	TRBJ2-7	TRBV2	TGTGCCAGCAGCGGACAGGGAACCTACGAGCAGTACTTC	CASSGQGTYEQYF
TRBD2	NA	TRBJ2-3	TRBV18	TGTGCCAGCTCACCGATCGGGACTAGCGGGACCACAGATACGCAGTATTTT	CASSPIGTSGTTDTQYF
NA	many	TRBJ1-3	TRBV19	TGTGCCAGTAGTATCGGGGGCTCTGGAAACACCATATATTTT	CASSIGGSGNTIYF
NA	many	TRBJ1-5	TRBV5-4	TGTGCCAGCAGCGAGGGGAGGGATAGCAATCAGCCCCAGCATTTT	CASSEGRDSNQPQHF
NA	many	TRBJ2-6	TRBV15	TGTGCCACCAGCAGAGGGCAGGGGATCAACGTCCTGACTTTC	CATSRGQGINVLTF
TRBD1	few	TRBJ2-7	TRBV7-9	TGTGCCAGCAGCTGGGACAGGGACGAGCAGTACTTC	CASSWDRDEQYF
NA	NA	TRBJ2-7	TRBV6-2/TRBV6-3	TGTGCCAGCACTCTTACGGCTAGTGGGAAAAGCGAGCAGTACTTC	CASTLTASGKSEQYF
NA	NA	TRBJ1-2	TRBV6-1	TGTGCCAGCTCCGGGTGGGGGGCGGGAGGCTACACCTTC	CASSGWGAGGYTF
TRBD2	many	TRBJ2-2	TRBV3-1	TGTGCCAGCAAGGGACTAGTACCCACCGGGGAGCTGTTTTTT	CASKGLVPTGELFF
NA	NA	TRBJ1-5	TRBV6-2/TRBV6-3	TGTGCCAGCAGTTACGGGGGAGTCCGGCCACAGCATTTT	CASSYGGVRPQHF
NA	NA	TRBJ2-1	TRBV10-2	TGCGCCAGCAGTGATGCCCAGCGGGCCTACAATGAGCAGTTCTTC	CASSDAQRAYNEQFF
TRBD1	NA	TRBJ2-7	TRBV7-3	TGTGCCAGCAGCTTAACGGACAGGGCCGGCGAGCAGTACTTC	CASSLTDRAGEQYF
NA	few	TRBJ2-7	TRBV6-2/TRBV6-3	TGTGCCAGCAGTTACGCGTACGAGCAGTACTTC	CASSYAYEQYF
NA	many	TRBJ2-1	TRBV20-1	TGCAGTGCTAGAGATGGACTCCTCAGCTCCTACAATGAGCAGTTCTTC	CSARDGLLSSYNEQFF
NA	NA	TRBJ2-7	TRBV20-1	TGCAGTGCCTTAGACAGTCTCTCCTACGAGCAGTACTTC	CSALDSLSYEQYF
NA	NA	TRBJ2-3	TRBV20-1	TGCACTGCTAGAGATCTTGGGGAGGTAACAGATACGCAGTATTTT	CTARDLGEVTDTQYF
NA	NA	TRBJ1-5	TRBV20-1	TGCAGTGCTAGAGAATCACTACAGCCCCAGAATTTT	CSARESLQPQNF
NA	medium-sized	TRBJ1-2	TRBV5-1	TGCGCCAGCAGCTTGGGTACCGGAGGGGGGAACTATGGCTACACCTTC	CASSLGTGGGNYGYTF
NA	many	TRBJ1-1	TRBV7-2	TGTGCCAGCAGGAAGGGACCGCTGAACACTGAAGCTTTCTTT	CASRKGPLNTEAFF
TRBD1	NA	TRBJ1-1	TRBV27	TGTGCCAGCAGACTAGACAGGGGGAGCACTGAAGCTTTCTTT	CASRLDRGSTEAFF